Each of the 23 T cell receptor beta chains below was sequenced from the same sample in a study of blood T cell repertoires in COVID-19. Some clones are missing from TCRdb's copy, which holds only in-frame ones; the method was immunoSEQ multiplex PCR. The sample lists approximately 300,000 clones; around four fifths were seen once. Sample: peripheral blood. The source is a woman between 50 and 59 years old with acute or convalescent COVID-19.

The chain recombines TRBV4-2 with TRBJ1-2; D gene uncertain. CDR1 and CDR2 (germline): LGHNA, YNFKEQ. The V end was cut by 1 base, the J end by 0 bases, with 12 bases between. The CDR3 consists of 16 residues. CDR3 in amino acids: CASSQGVRGTNYGYTF. DNA for the CDR3: TGTGCCAGCAGCCAAGGGGTCCGGGGAACTAACTATGGCTACACCTTC.

The V gene is TRBV5-1, the J gene TRBJ2-1; possibly TRBD1 for D (6 bases). Trimming shortened V by 1 base and J by 8 bases, and 22 bases separated the two germline ends. The germline V gene encodes CDR1 SGHRS and CDR2 YFSETQ. This CDR3 is 17 amino acids long. CDR3 nucleotide sequence: TGCGCCAGCAGCTTGATACGTTATAGGGGGACGCCACATGAGCAGTTCTTC. It translates to CASSLIRYRGTPHEQFF. Complete variable domain (other parts from reference TRBV5-1 and TRBJ2-1): KAGVTQTPRYLIKTRGQQVTLSCSPISGHRSVSWYQQTPGQGLQFLFEYFSETQRNKGNFPGRFSGRQFSNSRSEMNVSTLELGDSALYLCASSLIRYRGTPHEQFFGPGTRLTVL.

V and J are TRBV3-1 (or the pseudogene TRBV3-2) and TRBJ1-6; weak D call: TRBD1 (6 bases). V lost 5 bases and J lost 4, with 9 bases in between. Per germline, CDR1 LGHDT and CDR2 YNNKEL (reference sequence). This CDR3 is built from 14 residues. CDR3 in DNA: TGTGCCAGCAGCGGACAGAATTATAATTCACCCCTCCACTTT. Protein sequence: CASSGQNYNSPLHF.

This clone was detected a few times. The rearrangement links TRBV2 to TRBJ1-5; 9 bases line up with TRBD1. The V gene end was trimmed by 3 bases and the J gene end by 2 bases; junction bases not matched to a gene: 11. The CDR3 has 18 amino acids. CDR1 SNHLY and CDR2 FYNNEI come from the germline V gene. The DNA for the CDR3 is TGTGCCAGCAGTGACCCCATGGGACAGGGCCTGGGCAATCAGCCCCAGCATTTT. It translates to CASSDPMGQGLGNQPQHF.

The J gene is TRBJ1-5, the V gene TRBV7-9; D gene unclear. The V end was cut by 7 bases, the J end by 3 bases, with 7 bases between. Germline loops: CDR1 SEHNR, CDR2 FQNEAQ (reference sequence). The CDR3 length is 12 residues. The CDR3 loop is CASNEINQPQHF. CDR3 sequence (DNA): TGTGCCAGCAACGAGATCAATCAGCCCCAGCATTTT.

V usage is TRBV5-1 and J usage is TRBJ2-5; D is unclear. Trimming cost V 0 bases and J 2 bases, with 11 bases left between them. The CDR3 loop spans 15 amino acids. CDR1 and CDR2 (germline): SGHRS, YFSETQ. This CDR3 reads CASSLVGLEQETQYF. The CDR3 DNA is TGCGCCAGCAGCTTGGTTGGGCTTGAACAAGAGACCCAGTACTTC.

The chain couples TRBV5-4 to TRBJ2-1; D gene unclear. Looked up from germline, CDR1 is SGHNT and CDR2 is YYREEE (reference sequence). Trimming shortened V by 0 bases and J by 0 bases, and 7 bases separated the two germline ends. The CDR3 covers 15 residues. CDR3 loop: CASSLGGSSYNEQFF. CDR3 nucleotide sequence: TGTGCCAGCAGCTTGGGTGGCAGCTCCTACAATGAGCAGTTCTTC.

The V and J genes are TRBV7-9 and TRBJ2-1; a possible D gene is TRBD2 (6 bases). CDR1 SEHNR and CDR2 FQNEAQ come from the germline V gene (reference sequence). V lost 2 bases, J lost 4 bases, and 15 bases lay in between. There are 16 residues in the CDR3. The CDR3 sequence is CASSLRTGDPYNEQFF. CDR3 in DNA: TGTGCCAGCAGCTTAAGGACGGGAGACCCTTACAATGAGCAGTTCTTC. The variable domain in full, completed from reference TRBV7-9 and TRBJ2-1, reads DTGVSQNPRHKITKRGQNVTFRCDPISEHNRLYWYRQTLGQGPEFLTYFQNEAQLEKSRLLSDRFSAERPKGSFSTLEIQRTEQGDSAMYLCASSLRTGDPYNEQFFGPGTRLTVL.

The genes are TRBV5-1 and TRBJ1-4; the D is unclear. CDR1 and CDR2 (germline): SGHRS, YFSETQ. The V gene lost 4 bases and the J gene lost 8 bases, with 12 bases spanning the gap. The CDR3 spans 13 residues. The CDR3 is CASSLALEEKLFF. The DNA of the CDR3 is TGCGCCAGCAGCCTAGCTCTAGAAGAAAAACTGTTTTTT.

The chain couples TRBV6-2 or TRBV6-3 to TRBJ1-2; D not resolved. This CDR3 spans 15 amino acids. CDR1 and CDR2 (germline): MNHEY, SVGEGT. The V end was cut by 3 bases, the J end by 3 bases, with 14 bases between. The CDR3 DNA sequence: TGTGCCAGCAGTTATCACGACTCAACCTACTATGGCTACACCTTC. Translation gives CASSYHDSTYYGYTF.

As concerns this clone: This sample also contains other DNA sequences that code for the same CDR3. V usage is TRBV5-1 and J usage is TRBJ2-5; 11 nucleotides agree with TRBD2. The CDR3 covers 15 residues. The J segment lost 5 bases and the V segment lost 0 bases, leaving 3 bases of the junction unmatched. Germline CDR1 reads SGHRS; CDR2 reads YFSETQ. Here the CDR3 DNA reads TGCGCCAGCAGCTTGGCGCTAGCGGGGGGTGAGACCCAGTACTTC. Translated: CASSLALAGGETQYF.

This chain uses TRBV7-2 with TRBJ1-4; TRBD1 is a possible D gene (6 bases). CDR3 length equals 15 residues. The germline gives CDR1 SGHTA, CDR2 FQGNSA. V lost 3 bases and J lost 4, with 12 bases in between. The CDR3 DNA is TGTGCCAGCAGCTTGGTACAGGGTTTTAATGAAAAACTGTTTTTT. Protein product: CASSLVQGFNEKLFF.

The chain uses TRBV7-2 and TRBJ2-1; a weak D match, TRBD2 (6 bases). The CDR3 length is 16 residues. CDR1 and CDR2 (germline): SGHTA, FQGNSA. Trimming pared 2 bases from V and 9 bases from J, leaving 20 bases between. CDR3 DNA: TGTGCCAGCAGCTTAAGCGTGACCCTAAATAGCGGTGAGCAGTTCTTC. Its translation is CASSLSVTLNSGEQFF.

A remark on this clone: The sample contains more than one DNA sequence encoding this CDR3. The rearrangement joins TRBV3-1 (or the pseudogene TRBV3-2) to TRBJ1-5; D not certain. This CDR3 comprises 13 residues. Germline CDR1 LGHDT, CDR2 YNNKEL (reference sequence). V was clipped by 1 base and J by 5 bases, with 6 bases between them. The CDR3 region is CASSQGRDQPQHF. For the CDR3, the DNA is TGTGCCAGCAGCCAAGGACGGGATCAGCCCCAGCATTTT.

The gene calls are TRBV10-1 and TRBJ2-1; the match to TRBD2 covers 9 bases. Germline-derived CDR1 and CDR2 are WNHNN and SYGVQD (reference sequence). The CDR3 has 14 amino acids. V lost 9 bases to trimming and J lost 1 base; unmatched junction nucleotides: 4. CDR3 amino acids: CASRSGRSYNEQFF. For the CDR3, the DNA is TGCGCCAGTCGTAGCGGGAGATCCTACAATGAGCAGTTCTTC.

The genes are TRBV7-2 and TRBJ2-3; a possible D gene is TRBD2 (5 bases). The length of the CDR3 is 13 residues. V dropped 7 bases and J dropped 6 bases, with 14 bases sitting between them. CDR1 SGHTA and CDR2 FQGNSA come from the germline V gene. The CDR3 nucleotides are TGTGCCAGCACCCAGCGGACGGGGGATACGCAGTATTTT. It is translated as CASTQRTGDTQYF.

The genes are TRBV18 and TRBJ1-6, with D possibly matching TRBD1 (6 bases). CDR1 and CDR2 from the germline V gene are KGHSH and LQKENI. Trimming removed 0 bases from V and 14 bases from J, with 8 bases in between. This CDR3 is 12 amino acids long. The CDR3 region has the DNA TGTGCCAGCTCACCACCAACAGGGACCCTCCACTTT. Protein: CASSPPTGTLHF.

The chain has TRBV12-3 or TRBV12-4 and TRBJ1-5; D uncertain. The length of the CDR3 is 13 residues. V dropped 4 bases and J dropped 8 bases, with 12 bases sitting between them. The CDR3 coding sequence is TGTGCCAGCAGTTCTCGGTCCACCGAGCCCCAGCATTTT. This codes for CASSSRSTEPQHF.

This chain connects TRBV5-5 to TRBJ1-1; a possible D gene is TRBD1 (6 bases). Trimming left V 1 base short and J 1 base short, with 11 bases between. Germline V gives CDR1 SGHKS, CDR2 YYEKEE (reference sequence). The CDR3 is 15 amino acids. CDR3 sequence: CASSLIQGGNTEAFF. The CDR3 bases are TGTGCCAGCAGCTTGATCCAAGGGGGGAACACTGAAGCTTTCTTT.

The rearrangement joins TRBV5-1 to TRBJ2-2, with 8 nucleotides matching TRBD1. Trimming removed 1 base from V and 1 base from J; junction bases left unmatched: 6. The CDR3 contains 17 residues. CDR1 SGHRS and CDR2 YFSETQ come from the germline V gene. CDR3 sequence: CASSLLVGTGNTGELFF. The CDR3 DNA sequence: TGCGCCAGCAGCTTGCTTGTCGGGACAGGGAACACCGGGGAGCTGTTTTTT.

V usage is TRBV3-1 (or the pseudogene TRBV3-2) and J usage is TRBJ1-1; maybe TRBD1 (5 bases). Trimming cost V 3 bases and J 0 bases, with 11 bases left between them. Germline V CDR1 and CDR2: LGHDT, YNNKEL (reference sequence). This CDR3 is 15 amino acids long. The CDR3, as DNA: TGTGCCAGCAGCCAGGCAATAGGGGTGAACACTGAAGCTTTCTTT. It translates to CASSQAIGVNTEAFF.

This rearrangement joins TRBV5-5 to TRBJ1-5, with 8 bases identical to TRBD1. The length of the CDR3 is 14 residues. Trimming at V came to 3 bases and at J to 4 bases, leaving 3 bases not matched to a gene. Looked up from germline, CDR1 is SGHKS and CDR2 is YYEKEE (reference sequence). The CDR3 is CASSSDRGNQPQHF. CDR3 coding DNA: TGTGCCAGCAGCTCCGACAGGGGAAATCAGCCCCAGCATTTT.

The rearrangement joins TRBV30 to TRBJ1-3, with 7 positions matching TRBD1. Per germline, CDR1 GTSNPN and CDR2 SVGIG (reference sequence). The CDR3 is made up of 15 amino acids. V was pared by 8 bases and J by 8 bases, with 18 bases of the junction left unmatched. The CDR3 DNA reads TGTGCCACATACAGGGGCGATCAAGCCCTAGACACCATATATTTT. Translated: CATYRGDQALDTIYF.